This T cell receptor (beta chain) emerged from a study of blood T cells in healthy people across ages. The CDR3 has 13 residues. Trimming at V came to 4 bases and at J to 7 bases, leaving 7 bases not matched to a gene. CDR1 and CDR2 from the germline V gene are DFQATT and SNEGSKA (reference sequence). A second PCR of roughly 7 to 11 cycles used a sample-barcoded 5' primer and a J-beta primer mix. One entry per CDR3 protein results from TCRdb running MiXCR on the 5' RACE reads. The sample has about 570,000 distinct CDR3 sequences; 27% are singletons. Isolation of PBMCs gave at least 7 million cells per sample. Study-wide points: Any conclusive comparison of naive versus antigen-experienced cells was prevented by using unsorted PBMCs. While age rose, TCR beta diversity per million T cells dropped in a roughly linear way.

Details on this clonotype: The antigen is not known.

The rearrangement links TRBV20-1 to TRBJ1-2, with 9 nucleotides matching TRBD1. Sequenced sample: blood. This clonotype originated in a woman aged 65 to 85 in good health. Here the CDR3 reads CSAKPQGAGGYTF. The CDR3 nucleotides are TGCAGTGCTAAACCACAGGGGGCCGGTGGCTACACCTTC.